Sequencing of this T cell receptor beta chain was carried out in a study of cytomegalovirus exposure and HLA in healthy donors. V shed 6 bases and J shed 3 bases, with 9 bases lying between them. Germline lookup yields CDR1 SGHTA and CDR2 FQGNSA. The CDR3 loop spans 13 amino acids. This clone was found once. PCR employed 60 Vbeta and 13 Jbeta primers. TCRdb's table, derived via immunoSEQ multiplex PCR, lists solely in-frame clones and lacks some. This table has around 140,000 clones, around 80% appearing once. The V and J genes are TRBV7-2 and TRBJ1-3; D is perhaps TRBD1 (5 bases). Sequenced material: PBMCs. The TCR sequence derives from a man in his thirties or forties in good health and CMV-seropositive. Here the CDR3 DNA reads TGTGCCAGCAGGAGGACAAGTGGAAACACCATATATTTT. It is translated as CASRRTSGNTIYF.